Listed here is a single TCR beta chain. Antigen unknown. This entry belongs to a study of OX40 agonist ivuxolimab in advanced cancers. In the study overall: Head and neck, renal cell, melanoma or hepatocellular carcinoma were the cancers that dose-escalation patients had. Whole-study results and caveats: On average, CD8+ T cells had more expanded clones than CD4+.

Profiled with immunoSEQ multiplex PCR; TCRdb holds only in-frame clones, not every one. Here the sample spans 70,000 or so clones, around 86% being singletons. This specimen was CD4+ or CD8+ T cells sorted from blood, taken in a trial of the OX40 agonist ivuxolimab. The receptor was isolated from an adult with an advanced solid tumor such as melanoma, head and neck, liver or kidney cancer.

Written as DNA, the CDR3 is TGTGCCGACCCCGCCGGGTTATTCATCTCCTACGAGCAGTACTTC. This translates into CADPAGLFISYEQYF. The rearrangement links TRBV28 to TRBJ2-7, with no clear D. Germline CDR1 reads MDHEN; CDR2 reads SYDVKM. Trimming stripped 11 bases from V and 0 bases from J, with 20 bases between. The CDR3 consists of 15 residues.